A single sample is the source of the 17 T cell receptor beta chains below, sequenced in a study of blood T cell repertoires in COVID-19. This table comes from immunoSEQ multiplex PCR, and its TCRdb copy is limited to in-frame clones, with some not included. Of under 130,000 clones listed, about 75% were seen once; the top ten hold about 5.9%. The sequenced material came from peripheral blood. The source is an elderly man with acute or convalescent COVID-19.

This chain joins TRBV6-5 and TRBJ1-1, with 10 bases fitting TRBD1. The CDR3 has 14 amino acids. With V trimmed by 6 bases and J by 5 bases, 6 bases remained unmatched. CDR1 and CDR2 (germline): MNHEY, SVGAGI. CDR3 DNA sequence: TGTGCCAGCAGCACCGGGACAGGGGAAACTGAAGCTTTCTTT. The encoded protein is CASSTGTGETEAFF.

This clone has just a few counts. This rearrangement joins TRBV25-1 to TRBJ2-7; 7 positions agree with TRBD1. V shed 7 bases, J shed 7 bases, and the junction held 13 bases outside the gene matches. The CDR3 consists of 14 residues. The germline CDR1 and CDR2 sequences are MGHDK and SYGVNS. The CDR3 DNA sequence: TGTGCCAGCACCCCGACAGGGATGAGCGGAGAGCAGTACTTC. Translation: CASTPTGMSGEQYF.

This sequence joins TRBV19 and TRBJ2-3; a possible D gene is TRBD1 (6 bases). Germline-derived CDR1 and CDR2 are LNHDA and SQIVND (reference sequence). The V and J ends lost 6 bases and 2 bases respectively, with 15 bases between them. The CDR3 covers 15 residues. The CDR3 sequence: CASSQPGQTTDTQYF. As DNA, the CDR3 is TGTGCCAGTAGCCAACCGGGACAAACCACAGATACGCAGTATTTT.

V and J are TRBV29-1 and TRBJ2-5; perhaps TRBD2 as D (5 bases). The V gene's germline CDR1 is SQVTM and CDR2 ANQGSEA. The CDR3 sequence is 12 residues long. With 7 bases removed from V and 4 bases from J, the gap between germline ends came to 13 bases. CDR3 sequence reads: CSAAPRAETQYF. In DNA form, the CDR3 reads TGCAGCGCCGCCCCGAGGGCAGAGACCCAGTACTTC.

This clone showed up just a few times. This rearrangement joins TRBV7-3 to TRBJ2-7; 10 positions agree with TRBD1. V dropped 3 bases and J dropped 7; count of bases not matched to a gene: 6. The germline gives CDR1 SGHTA, CDR2 FQGTGA. This CDR3 is built from 14 residues. The CDR3: CASSLTGGPGEQYF. The CDR3 DNA reads TGTGCCAGCAGCTTGACAGGGGGCCCAGGGGAGCAGTACTTC.

This clone was seen only a few times. The chain carries TRBV28 and TRBJ1-3; D gene ambiguous. The V and J ends lost 4 bases and 0 bases respectively, with 28 bases between them. CDR3 length: 21 residues. Germline V lookup: CDR1 MDHEN, CDR2 SYDVKM. The CDR3 here is CASSSPWVAGSLYSSGNTIYF. The DNA of the CDR3 is TGTGCCAGCAGTTCCCCTTGGGTCGCGGGGAGTTTATATTCCTCTGGAAACACCATATATTTT.

V usage is TRBV6-5 and J usage is TRBJ2-1; 9 bases match TRBD2. The germline gives CDR1 MNHEY, CDR2 SVGAGI. V lost 6 bases, J lost 12 bases, and 9 bases stayed unmatched. The length of the CDR3 is 13 residues. The CDR3 protein is CASRREGWVGQFF. CDR3 in DNA: TGTGCCAGCAGGCGGGAGGGCTGGGTAGGGCAGTTCTTC.

The chain couples TRBV19 to TRBJ2-2, with 8 bases fitting TRBD2. CDR1 and CDR2 (germline): LNHDA, SQIVND (reference sequence). The CDR3 covers 15 residues. The V segment lost 8 bases and the J segment 6 bases; nucleotides outside the gene matches: 11. The chain's CDR3 is CASRRRSGIAGELFF. The CDR3 DNA reads as TGTGCCAGTCGTCGACGTAGCGGGATTGCCGGGGAGCTGTTTTTT.

This chain connects TRBV14 to TRBJ2-1, with 16 bases aligning to TRBD2. Germline V gene data show CDR1 as SGHDN and CDR2 as FVKESK. J gave up 0 bases and V 1 base, and 9 bases lay outside the gene matches. The CDR3 sequence is 21 residues long. The CDR3 spells CASSQGLGTSGRDSSYNEQFF. The CDR3 nucleotides read TGTGCCAGCAGCCAAGGGCTAGGGACTAGCGGGAGGGACAGCTCCTACAATGAGCAGTTCTTC. Based on the CDR3 plus reference TRBV14 and TRBJ2-1, the full variable domain is EAGVTQFPSHSVIEKGQTVTLRCDPISGHDNLYWYRRVMGKEIKFLLHFVKESKQDESGMPNNRFLAERTGGTYSTLKVQPAELEDSGVYFCASSQGLGTSGRDSSYNEQFFGPGTRLTVL.

This chain connects TRBV19 to TRBJ2-2, with 8 bases matching TRBD1. The CDR3 contains 18 residues. With V trimmed by 6 bases and J by 6 bases, 18 bases remained unmatched. In germline, CDR1 is LNHDA, CDR2 SQIVND (reference sequence). CDR3 sequence: CASRSDRGGSIRPGELFF. The CDR3 coding sequence is TGTGCCAGTAGAAGTGACAGGGGCGGGTCAATACGTCCCGGGGAGCTGTTTTTT.

This clone was picked up one time. The V and J genes are TRBV9 and TRBJ2-1; 9 bases fit TRBD2. With 4 bases clipped from V and 3 bases from J, the junction kept 5 bases outside the gene matches. CDR1 SGDLS and CDR2 YYNGEE come from the germline V gene. The CDR3 has 15 amino acids. The CDR3 DNA reads as TGTGCCAGCAGCCAAGGGACTAGCTTCTACAATGAGCAGTTCTTC. This encodes CASSQGTSFYNEQFF. Full variable domain (outside the CDR3, taken from reference TRBV9 and TRBJ2-1): DSGVTQTPKHLITATGQRVTLRCSPRSGDLSVYWYQQSLDQGLQFLIQYYNGEERAKGNILERFSAQQFPDLHSELNLSSLELGDSALYFCASSQGTSFYNEQFFGPGTRLTVL.

The chain couples TRBV5-4 to TRBJ2-4; perhaps TRBD2 as D (5 bases). Trimming took 3 bases from V and 1 from J, leaving 14 bases between them. The CDR3 contains 16 residues. The germline V gene has CDR1 SGHNT and CDR2 YYREEE (reference sequence). The CDR3 spells CASSSPSGEAKNIQYF. CDR3 coding DNA: TGTGCCAGCAGCTCACCTAGTGGGGAGGCCAAAAACATTCAGTACTTC.

V and J are TRBV12-3 or TRBV12-4 and TRBJ2-3; D ambiguous. CDR3 size: 13 residues. Trimming left V 4 bases short and J 6 bases short, with 11 bases between. CDR3 DNA sequence: TGTGCCAGCAGTTCCAAATCGAGTGATACGCAGTATTTT. The encoded protein is CASSSKSSDTQYF.

The V gene is TRBV4-2, the J gene TRBJ2-1, with 10 bases identical to TRBD2. This CDR3 comprises 15 residues. Germline CDR1 LGHNA, CDR2 YNFKEQ. Trimming took 3 bases from V and 9 from J; bases not matched to a gene: 8. The CDR3 region has the DNA TGTGCCAGCAGCCAGGGGAAGGCTAGCGGGGGTGAGCAGTTCTTC. The encoded protein is CASSQGKASGGEQFF.

The chain joins TRBV15 to TRBJ1-5, with unresolved D. The CDR3 runs 19 residues. The germline V and J ends were trimmed by 0 bases and 4 bases, with 22 bases remaining between them. Germline-derived CDR1 and CDR2 are LNHNV and YYDKDF (reference sequence). The CDR3 nucleotides read TGTGCCACCAGCAGAGAATTGGCAAGGCTGAGCGTGGAAAATCAGCCCCAGCATTTT. It translates to CATSRELARLSVENQPQHF.

The chain joins TRBV6-5 to TRBJ1-6, with TRBD1 identical over 8 bases. Germline values: CDR1 MNHEY, CDR2 SVGAGI. The CDR3 runs 14 residues. V lost 4 bases and J lost 7; bases outside the gene matches: 3. CDR3 protein: CASSSGTGNSPLHF. CDR3 bases: TGTGCCAGCAGTTCCGGGACAGGCAATTCACCCCTCCACTTT.

The chain has TRBV4-2 and TRBJ2-2; 9 bases line up with TRBD1. The J segment lost 5 bases and the V segment lost 3 bases, leaving 19 bases of the junction unmatched. Looked up from germline, CDR1 is LGHNA and CDR2 is YNFKEQ. CDR3 length equals 20 residues. CDR3 bases: TGTGCCAGCAGCCAGGTCCCGGGGACAGACAGGGGGGAATGGACCGGGGAGCTGTTTTTT. Translated, it gives CASSQVPGTDRGEWTGELFF.